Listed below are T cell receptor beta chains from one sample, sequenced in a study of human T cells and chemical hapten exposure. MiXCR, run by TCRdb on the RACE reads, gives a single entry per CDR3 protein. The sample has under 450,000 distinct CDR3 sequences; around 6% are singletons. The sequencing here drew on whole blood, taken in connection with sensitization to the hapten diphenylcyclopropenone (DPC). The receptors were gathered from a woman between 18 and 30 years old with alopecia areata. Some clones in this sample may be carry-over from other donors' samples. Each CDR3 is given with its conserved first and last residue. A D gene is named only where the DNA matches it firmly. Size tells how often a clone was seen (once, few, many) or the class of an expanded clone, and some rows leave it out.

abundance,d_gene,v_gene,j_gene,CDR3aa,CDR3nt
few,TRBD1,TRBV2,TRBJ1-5,CASSESTGGDQPQHF,TGTGCCAGCAGTGAATCCACAGGGGGGGATCAGCCCCAGCATTTT
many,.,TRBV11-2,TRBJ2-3,CASSRLGVTQYF,TGTGCCAGCAGCAGGCTAGGGGTTACGCAGTATTTT
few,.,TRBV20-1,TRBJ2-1,CSAGRGPPFNEQFF,TGCAGTGCTGGCCGGGGTCCCCCTTTCAATGAGCAGTTCTTC
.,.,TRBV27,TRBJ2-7,CASSLSTGHEQYF,TGTGCCAGCAGTTTATCGACGGGCCACGAGCAGTACTTC
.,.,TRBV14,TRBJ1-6,CASSRAGQSYNSPLHF,TGTGCCAGCAGCCGGGCTGGACAGTCCTATAATTCACCCCTCCACTTT
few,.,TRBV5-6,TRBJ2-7,CASSLRRTYEQYF,TGTGCCAGCAGCTTGAGACGTACCTACGAGCAGTACTTC
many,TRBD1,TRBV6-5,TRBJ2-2,CASSYRTGATGELFF,TGTGCCAGCAGTTACCGGACAGGGGCCACCGGGGAGCTGTTTTTT
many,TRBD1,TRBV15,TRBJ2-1,CATSGSGTVVEQFF,TGTGCCACCAGCGGTTCCGGGACAGTGGTTGAGCAGTTCTTC
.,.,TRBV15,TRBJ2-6,CATLSSLGNPGANVLTF,TGTGCCACCCTTAGTTCTTTGGGGAATCCTGGGGCCAACGTCCTGACTTTC
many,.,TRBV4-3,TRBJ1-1,CASSAVGGSTEAFF,TGCGCCAGCAGCGCAGTGGGCGGCAGCACTGAAGCTTTCTTT
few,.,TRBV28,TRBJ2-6,CASRHRGPFVLTF,TGTGCCAGCAGGCACCGCGGTCCGTTTGTCCTGACTTTC
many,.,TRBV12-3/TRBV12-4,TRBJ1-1,CASSFFDTPNTEAFF,TGTGCCAGCAGCTTTTTCGACACTCCGAACACTGAAGCTTTCTTT
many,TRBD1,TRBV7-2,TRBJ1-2,CASTTGTGYGYTF,TGTGCCAGCACCACTGGGACAGGCTATGGCTACACCTTC
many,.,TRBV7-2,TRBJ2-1,CASSLENEQFF,TGTGCCAGCAGCTTAGAGAATGAGCAGTTCTTC
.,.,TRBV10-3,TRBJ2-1,CAISEELANEQFF,TGTGCCATCAGTGAGGAGCTAGCAAATGAGCAGTTCTTC
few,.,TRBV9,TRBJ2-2,CASSPIRATGELFF,TGTGCCAGCAGCCCGATCCGGGCCACCGGGGAGCTGTTTTTT
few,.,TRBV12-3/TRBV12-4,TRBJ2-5,CASSARYLGETQYF,TGTGCCAGCAGCGCTCGATACCTGGGGGAGACCCAGTACTTC
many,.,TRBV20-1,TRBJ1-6,CSARDLGSSPLHF,TGCAGTGCTAGAGATTTAGGCAGTTCACCCCTCCACTTT
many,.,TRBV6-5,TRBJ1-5,CASREGNQPQHF,TGTGCCAGCAGGGAAGGCAACCAGCCCCAGCATTTT
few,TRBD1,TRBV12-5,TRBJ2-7,CASGLTGTDEQYF,TGTGCTAGTGGGTTGACAGGGACAGACGAGCAGTACTTC
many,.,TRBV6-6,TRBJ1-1,CASSYAGADTEAFF,TGTGCCAGCAGTTACGCGGGGGCGGACACTGAAGCTTTCTTT
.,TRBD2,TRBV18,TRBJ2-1,CASSTAGNEQFF,TGTGCCAGCTCAACAGCGGGGAATGAGCAGTTCTTC
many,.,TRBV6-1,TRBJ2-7,CAGRQDGDEQYF,TGTGCCGGACGACAGGACGGGGACGAGCAGTACTTC
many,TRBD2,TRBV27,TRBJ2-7,CASSSTSGGAYEQYF,TGTGCCAGCAGTTCGACTAGCGGGGGGGCCTACGAGCAGTACTTC
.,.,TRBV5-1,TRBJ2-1,CASSAGHFSRNEQFF,TGCGCCAGCAGCGCGGGACACTTCTCGAGGAATGAGCAGTTCTTC
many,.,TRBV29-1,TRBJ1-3,CSVYTQGLPSGNTIYF,TGCAGCGTTTATACCCAGGGGTTACCCTCTGGAAACACCATATATTTT
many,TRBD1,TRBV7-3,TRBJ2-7,CASSPPGQSYEQYF,TGTGCCAGCAGCCCTCCGGGACAGAGTTACGAGCAGTACTTC
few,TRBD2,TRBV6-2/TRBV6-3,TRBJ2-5,CASTGGLAGGEYQETQYF,TGTGCCAGCACGGGAGGACTAGCGGGGGGAGAGTACCAAGAGACCCAGTACTTC
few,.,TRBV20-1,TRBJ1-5,CSARGGDHLQPQHF,TGCAGTGCAAGGGGAGGGGACCACTTGCAGCCCCAGCATTTT
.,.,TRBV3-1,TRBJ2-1,CASSQGGVFDEQFF,TGTGCCAGCAGCCAAGGCGGCGTCTTCGATGAGCAGTTCTTC
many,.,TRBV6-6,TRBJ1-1,CASSEDLTEAFF,TGTGCCAGCAGTGAGGATCTCACTGAAGCTTTCTTT
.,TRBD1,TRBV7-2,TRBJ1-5,CASSWFSGTGLPGTNQPQHF,TGTGCCAGCAGCTGGTTTTCCGGGACAGGGTTACCCGGGACTAATCAGCCCCAGCATTTT
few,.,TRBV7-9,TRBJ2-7,CASSLVQDSAWEQYF,TGTGCCAGCAGCTTAGTTCAGGATTCTGCGTGGGAGCAGTACTTC
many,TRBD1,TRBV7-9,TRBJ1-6,CASSFGQASYNSPLHF,TGTGCCAGCAGCTTCGGACAGGCCTCCTATAATTCACCCCTCCACTTT
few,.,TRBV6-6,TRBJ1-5,CASSPGGADNQPQHF,TGTGCCAGCAGCCCTGGGGGCGCGGACAATCAGCCCCAGCATTTT
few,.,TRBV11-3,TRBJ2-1,CASSLAPADEQFF,TGTGCCAGCAGCTTGGCCCCAGCCGATGAGCAGTTCTTC
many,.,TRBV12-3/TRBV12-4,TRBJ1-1,CASRAGTRNTEAFF,TGTGCCAGCAGGGCCGGGACAAGGAACACTGAAGCTTTCTTT
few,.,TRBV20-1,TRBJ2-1,CSATVYPEQFF,TGCAGTGCTACCGTCTATCCTGAGCAGTTCTTC
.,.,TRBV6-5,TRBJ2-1,CASSYPSNITYNEQFF,TGTGCCAGCAGTTACCCCTCGAACATCACCTACAATGAGCAGTTCTTC
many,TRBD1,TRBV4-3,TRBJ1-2,CASSQGFGTGRFGYTF,TGCGCCAGCAGCCAAGGTTTCGGGACAGGGAGATTTGGCTACACCTTC